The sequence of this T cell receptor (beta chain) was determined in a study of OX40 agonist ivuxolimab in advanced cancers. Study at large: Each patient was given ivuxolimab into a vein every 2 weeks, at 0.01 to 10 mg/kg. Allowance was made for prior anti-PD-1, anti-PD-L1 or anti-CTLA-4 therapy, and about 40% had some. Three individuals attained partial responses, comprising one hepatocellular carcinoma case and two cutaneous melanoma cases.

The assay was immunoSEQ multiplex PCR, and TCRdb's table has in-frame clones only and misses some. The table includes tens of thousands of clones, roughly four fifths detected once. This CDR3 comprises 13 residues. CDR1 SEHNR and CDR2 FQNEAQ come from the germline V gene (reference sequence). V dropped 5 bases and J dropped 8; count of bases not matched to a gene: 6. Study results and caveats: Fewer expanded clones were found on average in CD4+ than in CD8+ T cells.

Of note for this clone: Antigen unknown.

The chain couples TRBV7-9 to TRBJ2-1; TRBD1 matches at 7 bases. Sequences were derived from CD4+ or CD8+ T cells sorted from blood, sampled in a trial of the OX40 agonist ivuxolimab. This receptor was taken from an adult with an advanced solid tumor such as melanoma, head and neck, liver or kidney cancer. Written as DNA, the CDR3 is TGTGCCAGCAGCAGACAGGGTTGGGATGAGCAGTTCTTC. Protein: CASSRQGWDEQFF.